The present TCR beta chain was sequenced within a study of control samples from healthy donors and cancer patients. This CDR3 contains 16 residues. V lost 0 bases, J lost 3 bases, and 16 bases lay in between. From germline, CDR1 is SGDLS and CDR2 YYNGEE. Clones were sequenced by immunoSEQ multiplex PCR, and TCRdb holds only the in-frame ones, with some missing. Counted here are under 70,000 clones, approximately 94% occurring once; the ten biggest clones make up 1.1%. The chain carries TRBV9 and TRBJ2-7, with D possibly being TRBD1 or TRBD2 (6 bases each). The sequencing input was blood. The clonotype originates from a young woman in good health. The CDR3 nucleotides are TGTGCCAGCAGCGTAGAGAGGGGGGCGGTGTTCTACGAGCAGTACTTC. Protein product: CASSVERGAVFYEQYF. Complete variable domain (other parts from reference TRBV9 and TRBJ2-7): DSGVTQTPKHLITATGQRVTLRCSPRSGDLSVYWYQQSLDQGLQFLIQYYNGEERAKGNILERFSAQQFPDLHSELNLSSLELGDSALYFCASSVERGAVFYEQYFGPGTRLTVT.